These T cell receptor beta chains were read from a single sample in a study of cytomegalovirus exposure and HLA in healthy donors. The method was immunoSEQ multiplex PCR; TCRdb's version includes in-frame clones alone and lacks a portion of them. The repertoire includes about 200,000 clones, more than 9.5% of them detected once, and roughly 7.7% sits in the top ten. Sequencing was performed on PBMCs. All receptors derive from a man in his fifties or sixties in good health and CMV-seropositive. Both conserved end residues are trimmed from each CDR3.

V	J	CDR3
TRBV10-3	TRBJ1-1	ATQMNTEAF
TRBV29-1	TRBJ1-2	SVEAGNHGYT
TRBV7-8	TRBJ1-1	ASSPRQGRNTEAF
TRBV27	TRBJ1-6	ASSLQVSGSYNSPLH
TRBV4-1	TRBJ2-7	ASSPTPGQDGRWQY
TRBV19	TRBJ1-2	ASSIYRFYGYT
TRBV4-1	TRBJ2-3	ASSQDSPIAGGTDTQY
TRBV6-5	TRBJ2-3	ASRVSGGQDTQY
TRBV19	TRBJ1-5	ASRGTAWNQPQH
TRBV7-2	TRBJ1-5	ASSYTGGNQPQH
TRBV7-3	TRBJ1-6	ASSSHERTGGSSPLH
TRBV30	TRBJ1-2	AWSVSQGAYGYT
TRBV19	TRBJ2-1	ASSPTNSPYNEQF
TRBV4-3	TRBJ1-6	ASSQESRVSPLH
TRBV18	TRBJ2-2	ASSPPSQQDTGELF
TRBV6-5	TRBJ1-2	ASTPEGPKGGYT
TRBV18	TRBJ1-1	ASSPQANTEAF
TRBV29-1	TRBJ2-6	SVEGRGANVLT
TRBV2	TRBJ1-1	ASSGSGGQGGNTEAF
TRBV11-3	TRBJ1-1	ASSRGGPRAF
TRBV27	TRBJ1-1	ASSLTNRGNTEAF
TRBV27	TRBJ2-2	ASRGRGAKTGELF
TRBV18	TRBJ1-4	ASSPLRRTGEDEKLF
TRBV7-7	TRBJ2-5	ASSRRNFQETQY
TRBV4-3	TRBJ2-5	ASSQTPTAAVH
TRBV6-1	TRBJ2-1	ASSGLAGKEQF
TRBV7-2	TRBJ2-2	AGVSGPRGGGELF
TRBV5-4	TRBJ2-1	ASSPTSGGASEQF
TRBV4-2	TRBJ1-1	ASSQIQGKAEAF
TRBV18	TRBJ1-3	ASSEGQGAQNTIY
TRBV5-1	TRBJ2-5	ASSRTGGKTQY
TRBV12-5	TRBJ2-7	ASGFTGTGGLEQY
TRBV6-6	TRBJ2-2	ASYHGTLTGELF
TRBV5-1	TRBJ2-1	ASSLGGTGAINEQF